Below are 24 T cell receptor beta chains sequenced from a single sample in a study of cytomegalovirus exposure and HLA in healthy donors (dated by TCRdb to 2016 to 2017). The library was produced with the immunoSEQ multiplex PCR assay. For the multiplex PCR, a mixture combining 60 forward primers for TCR Vbeta segments and 13 reverse primers for TCR Jbeta segments was used. TCRdb stores this immuneACCESS table with in-frame sequences only. Part of the clones is absent; in the studies checked, under half of the shortfall reflects unresolved V genes, and no reason is known for the rest. This sample holds roughly 150,000 clones; approximately 80% were observed only once. The top ten clonotypes cover approximately 4% of the sample. Material for sequencing was PBMCs. The receptors come from a male donor in good health and CMV-seronegative.

V gene TRBV7-9 combines with J gene TRBJ1-6, with D perhaps matching TRBD1 (5 bases). CDR1 is SEHNR and CDR2 is FQNEAQ in the germline V gene (reference sequence). The V end was cut by 3 bases, the J end by 7 bases, with 10 bases between. The CDR3 has 14 amino acids. CDR3 sequence: CASSFDSSNSPLHF. The DNA for the CDR3 is TGTGCCAGCAGCTTCGACAGCAGCAATTCACCCCTCCACTTT.

The V and J genes are TRBV6-5 and TRBJ1-6; the D is unclear. The V gene lost 7 bases and the J gene lost 6 bases, with 7 bases spanning the gap. Germline lookup yields CDR1 MNHEY and CDR2 SVGAGI. This CDR3 contains 12 residues. In nucleotides, the CDR3 is TGTGCCAGCAACAGCATTAATTCACCCCTCCACTTT. Encoded protein: CASNSINSPLHF.

The chain joins TRBV6-5 to TRBJ2-1; TRBD1 matches at 7 bases. Trimming cost V 3 bases and J 8 bases; bases outside gene matches: 4. The CDR3 has 13 residues. In germline, CDR1 is MNHEY, CDR2 SVGAGI. CDR3: CASSYGTEDEQFF. DNA of the CDR3: TGTGCCAGCAGTTATGGGACAGAGGATGAGCAGTTCTTC.

The chain combines TRBV6-5 with TRBJ2-7, with 8 bases lining up with TRBD1. This CDR3 has 13 residues. J lost 4 bases, V lost 2 bases, and 1 base had no gene match. Germline V gene lookup returns CDR1 MNHEY and CDR2 SVGAGI. The CDR3 region is CASSYDRGYEQYF. CDR3 DNA: TGTGCCAGCAGTTACGACAGGGGTTACGAGCAGTACTTC.

The table lists this clone with a few counts. This rearrangement joins TRBV11-2 to TRBJ1-2, with D tentatively TRBD1 (5 bases). Trimming stripped 5 bases from V and 7 bases from J, with 20 bases between. The CDR3 totals 15 residues. Germline CDR1 reads SGHAT; CDR2 reads FQNNGV. CDR3 nucleotide sequence: TGTGCCAGCAGCACCCACAAGCAGGGTCTGGGTGGCTACACCTTC. Protein product: CASSTHKQGLGGYTF.

The chain links TRBV6-5 to TRBJ1-2, with 7 bases lining up with TRBD1. Losses at the gene ends were 1 base for V and 8 bases for J; bases not matched to a gene: 7. Germline loops: CDR1 MNHEY, CDR2 SVGAGI. This CDR3 region has 14 residues. In nucleotides, the CDR3 is TGTGCCAGCAGTTACTTGTCAGGGGGGAGGGGCTACACCTTC. Its protein is CASSYLSGGRGYTF.

For the CDR3, the DNA is TGTGCCAGCAGTACTTTCCTCTTCGGGTACGAGCAGTACTTC. This sequence encodes CASSTFLFGYEQYF. The J gene is TRBJ2-7, the V gene TRBV14; no firm D call. Trimming took 6 bases from V and 4 from J, leaving 16 bases between them. The germline V gene encodes CDR1 SGHDN and CDR2 FVKESK. CDR3 length: 14 amino acids.

This chain uses TRBV7-2 with TRBJ1-5; TRBD1 matches at 7 bases. The CDR3 runs to 16 residues. The germline V gene has CDR1 SGHTA and CDR2 FQGNSA. V gave up 5 bases and J gave up 3 bases; unmatched junction bases: 10. The CDR3 DNA reads TGTGCCAGCAGCCACCCTCGGGACAGCCCCAATCAGCCCCAGCATTTT. It specifies CASSHPRDSPNQPQHF.

V usage is TRBV7-3 and J usage is TRBJ1-1, with D maybe TRBD1 (6 bases). V was cut by 0 bases and J by 2 bases, with 10 bases left in between. The CDR3 loop spans 15 amino acids. Germline V gene lookup returns CDR1 SGHTA and CDR2 FQGTGA. DNA for the CDR3: TGTGCCAGCAGCTTAACGCGGGGGGCCAACACTGAAGCTTTCTTT. It specifies CASSLTRGANTEAFF. Supplemented by reference TRBV7-3 and TRBJ1-1, the full variable domain reads GAGVSQTPSNKVTEKGKYVELRCDPISGHTALYWYRQSLGQGPEFLIYFQGTGAADDSGLPNDRFFAVRPEGSVSTLKIQRTERGDSAVYLCASSLTRGANTEAFFGQGTRLTVV.

This chain's CDR3 is CAAGTSGTSYNEQFF. The CDR3 coding sequence is TGTGCCGCTGGGACTAGCGGGACCTCCTACAATGAGCAGTTCTTC. V and J are TRBV10-3 and TRBJ2-1, with 13 bases matching TRBD2. Trimming at V came to 11 bases and at J to 0 bases, leaving 4 bases not matched to a gene. The CDR3 extends over 15 amino acids. Germline loops: CDR1 ENHRY, CDR2 SYGVKD.

This clone occurred once. The CDR3 DNA reads TGTGCCACCTCGACAGGGGGCTTCGGGGAGCTGTTTTTT. Residues: CATSTGGFGELFF. The chain couples TRBV11-2 to TRBJ2-2, with 10 nucleotides matching TRBD1. V dropped 10 bases and J dropped 7; count of bases not matched to a gene: 6. CDR3 length equals 13 residues. Per the germline V gene, CDR1 is SGHAT and CDR2 is FQNNGV.

The chain carries TRBV19 and TRBJ1-1, with 7 bases that match TRBD1. V lost 5 bases to trimming and J lost 1 base; unmatched junction nucleotides: 4. This CDR3 is built from 14 residues. CDR1 and CDR2 (germline): LNHDA, SQIVND (reference sequence). The CDR3 DNA follows: TGTGCCAGTAGTCCAGACAGGGAGAACACTGAAGCTTTCTTT. Protein sequence: CASSPDRENTEAFF.

A single count supports this clone. Here the CDR3 DNA reads TGCAGCGTCTCCCTCGGACAGGGAAACACTGAAGCTTTCTTT. Protein product: CSVSLGQGNTEAFF. V gene TRBV29-1 combines with J gene TRBJ1-1, with 8 nucleotides matching TRBD1. Losses at the gene ends were 6 bases for V and 2 bases for J; bases not matched to a gene: 8. Per the germline V gene, CDR1 is SQVTM and CDR2 is ANQGSEA. The CDR3 extends over 14 amino acids.

The rearrangement uses TRBV5-4 and TRBJ1-6, with D perhaps matching TRBD1 (5 bases). This CDR3 comprises 15 residues. Per germline, CDR1 SGHNT and CDR2 YYREEE (reference sequence). Trimming left V 4 bases short and J 7 bases short, with 15 bases between. CDR3 amino acids: CASSGGAWGNSPLHF. The CDR3 DNA is TGTGCCAGCAGCGGCGGGGCTTGGGGCAATTCACCCCTCCACTTT.

The J gene is TRBJ2-4, the V gene TRBV28, with a possible D match to TRBD2 (6 bases). The CDR3 runs to 19 residues. The germline V gene has CDR1 MDHEN and CDR2 SYDVKM. V lost 4 bases, J lost 0 bases, and 22 bases lay in between. The CDR3 DNA reads as TGTGCCAGCAGTTCACCCTTCAAAGACGGACTATTAGCCAAAAACATTCAGTACTTC. Translating it yields CASSSPFKDGLLAKNIQYF.

V usage is TRBV12-1 and J usage is TRBJ2-3; TRBD2 reflects the table's D call only, with no check against the DNA. TRBV12-1 is a documented pseudogene. The CDR3 runs to 18 residues. The CDR3 loop is CASSPRCILGRDTDTQYF. The CDR3 coding sequence is TGTGCCAGCAGCCCCCGATGTATCCTAGGGAGGGACACAGATACGCAGTATTTT.

The gene calls are TRBV20-1 and TRBJ1-2, with D perhaps matching TRBD1 (5 bases). Per the germline V gene, CDR1 is DFQATT and CDR2 is SNEGSKA (reference sequence). The CDR3 sequence is 11 residues long. V was pared by 2 bases and J by 4 bases, with 5 bases between. The DNA of the CDR3 is TGCAGTGCTAGACAGGGCTATGGCTACACCTTC. Protein product: CSARQGYGYTF.

The chain is built from TRBV7-3 and TRBJ1-1, with 7 bases lining up with TRBD1. The CDR3 runs to 13 residues. Germline V gene sequence: CDR1 SGHTA, CDR2 FQGTGA. V dropped 4 bases and J dropped 3; count of bases not matched to a gene: 2. The CDR3 DNA sequence: TGTGCCAGCAGCTCCCAGGGGGACACTGAAGCTTTCTTT. Encoded protein: CASSSQGDTEAFF.

This clone was seen only once. The chain links TRBV7-8 to TRBJ1-5; D gene uncertain. The germline gives CDR1 SGHVS, CDR2 FQNEAQ. Between the trimmed V and J ends, which lost 4 bases and 0 bases, there was a span of 16 bases. The CDR3 has 17 residues. The CDR3 here is CASSSLVAVSSNQPQHF. CDR3 DNA sequence: TGTGCCAGCAGCTCACTAGTGGCAGTGAGTAGCAATCAGCCCCAGCATTTT.

The genes are TRBV6-5 and TRBJ1-1, with 9 bases identical to TRBD1. The CDR3 contains 14 residues. The V and J ends lost 7 bases and 7 bases, in that order; junction bases with no gene match: 10. Germline CDR1 MNHEY, CDR2 SVGAGI. The DNA of the CDR3 is TGTGCCAGCACCACGGGACAGGGCGTTCTTGAAGCTTTCTTT. Protein: CASTTGQGVLEAFF.

The genes are TRBV27 and TRBJ2-7; TRBD1 matches 8 bases. CDR3 length: 15 amino acids. Germline-derived CDR1 and CDR2 are MNHEY and SMNVEV (reference sequence). The trim removed 3 bases at V and 3 bases at J, leaving 7 bases unmatched. CDR3 sequence reads: CASSFGSGGGYEQYF. The CDR3, as DNA: TGTGCCAGCAGTTTCGGTTCAGGGGGCGGCTACGAGCAGTACTTC.

This chain joins TRBV10-3 and TRBJ2-5, with 13 nucleotides matching TRBD2. The trim removed 0 bases at V and 5 bases at J, leaving 9 bases unmatched. CDR3 length equals 18 residues. The germline V gene has CDR1 ENHRY and CDR2 SYGVKD. CDR3: CAISESPGLAGRGETQYF. The CDR3 bases are TGTGCCATCAGTGAGTCTCCGGGACTAGCGGGAAGGGGCGAGACCCAGTACTTC.

J is TRBJ1-6 and V is TRBV4-3; D is perhaps TRBD1 (5 bases). Germline assignment: CDR1 LGHNA and CDR2 YSLEER. The V and J ends lost 0 bases and 10 bases respectively, with 25 bases between them. CDR3 length: 19 residues. The CDR3 coding sequence is TGCGCCAGCAGCCAAGATATCTCGTCAGGGCAACATCTCCCGTCACCCCTCCACTTT. This codes for CASSQDISSGQHLPSPLHF.

This CDR3 reads CASSMSFSSYNEQFF. The CDR3 nucleotides read TGTGCCAGTAGTATGAGTTTTAGCTCCTACAATGAGCAGTTCTTC. This sequence joins TRBV19 and TRBJ2-1; D ambiguous. V was cut by 3 bases and J by 0 bases, with 9 bases left in between. CDR1 is LNHDA and CDR2 is SQIVND in the germline V gene (reference sequence). This CDR3 spans 15 amino acids.